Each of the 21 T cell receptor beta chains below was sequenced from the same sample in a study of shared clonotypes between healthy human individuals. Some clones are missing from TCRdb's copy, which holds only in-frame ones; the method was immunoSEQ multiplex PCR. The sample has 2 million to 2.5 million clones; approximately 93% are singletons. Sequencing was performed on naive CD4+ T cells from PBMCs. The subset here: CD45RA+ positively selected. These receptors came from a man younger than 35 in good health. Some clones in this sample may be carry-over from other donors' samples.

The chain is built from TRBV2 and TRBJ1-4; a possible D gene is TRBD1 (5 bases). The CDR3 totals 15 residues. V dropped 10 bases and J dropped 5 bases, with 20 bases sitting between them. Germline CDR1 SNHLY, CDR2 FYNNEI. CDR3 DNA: TGTGCCACCAAAGAGGGTTCGACAGTCAATGAAAAACTGTTTTTT. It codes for CATKEGSTVNEKLFF.

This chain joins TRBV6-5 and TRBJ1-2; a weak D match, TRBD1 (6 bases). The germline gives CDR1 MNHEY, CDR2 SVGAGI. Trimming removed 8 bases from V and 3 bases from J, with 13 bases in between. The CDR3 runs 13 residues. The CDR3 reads CASGAGADYGYTF. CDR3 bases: TGTGCCAGCGGGGCAGGGGCGGACTATGGCTACACCTTC.

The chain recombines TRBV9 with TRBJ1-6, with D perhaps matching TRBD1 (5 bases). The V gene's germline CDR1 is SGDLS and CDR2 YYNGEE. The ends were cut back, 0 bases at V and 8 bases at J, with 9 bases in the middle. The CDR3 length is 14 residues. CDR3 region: CASSVGQWDSPLHF. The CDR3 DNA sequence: TGTGCCAGCAGCGTAGGACAGTGGGATTCACCCCTCCACTTT.

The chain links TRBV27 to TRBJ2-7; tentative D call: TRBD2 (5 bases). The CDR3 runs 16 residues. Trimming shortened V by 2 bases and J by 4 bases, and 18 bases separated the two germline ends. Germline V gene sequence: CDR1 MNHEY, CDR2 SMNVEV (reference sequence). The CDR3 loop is CASSLMGPTRSYEQYF. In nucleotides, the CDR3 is TGTGCCAGCAGTTTAATGGGCCCAACTAGGTCTTACGAGCAGTACTTC.

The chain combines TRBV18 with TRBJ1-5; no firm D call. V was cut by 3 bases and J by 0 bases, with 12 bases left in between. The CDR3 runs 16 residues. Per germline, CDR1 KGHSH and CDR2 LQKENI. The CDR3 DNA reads TGTGCCAGCTCACCGTTGGGGAGGGCTAGCAATCAGCCCCAGCATTTT. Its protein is CASSPLGRASNQPQHF.

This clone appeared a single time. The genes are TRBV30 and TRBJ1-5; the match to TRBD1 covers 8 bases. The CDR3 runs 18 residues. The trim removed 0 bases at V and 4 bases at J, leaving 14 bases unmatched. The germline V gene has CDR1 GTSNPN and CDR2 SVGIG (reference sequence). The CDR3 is CAWSVTGGPFPGNQPQHF. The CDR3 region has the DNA TGTGCCTGGAGTGTTACAGGGGGACCCTTTCCGGGAAATCAGCCCCAGCATTTT.

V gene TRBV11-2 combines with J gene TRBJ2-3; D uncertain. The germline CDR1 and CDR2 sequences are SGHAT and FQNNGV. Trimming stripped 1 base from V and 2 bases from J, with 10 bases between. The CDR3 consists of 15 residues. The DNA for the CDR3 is TGTGCCAGCAGCTTAGTGGGTGGCATCACAGATACGCAGTATTTT. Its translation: CASSLVGGITDTQYF.

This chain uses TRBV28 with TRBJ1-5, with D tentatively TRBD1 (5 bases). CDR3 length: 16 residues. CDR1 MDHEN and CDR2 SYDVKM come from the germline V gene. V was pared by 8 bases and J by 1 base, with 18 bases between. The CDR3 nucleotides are TGTGCCAGCGGTGGTTCGTGGGCAGGGAGCAATCAGCCCCAGCATTTT. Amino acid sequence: CASGGSWAGSNQPQHF.

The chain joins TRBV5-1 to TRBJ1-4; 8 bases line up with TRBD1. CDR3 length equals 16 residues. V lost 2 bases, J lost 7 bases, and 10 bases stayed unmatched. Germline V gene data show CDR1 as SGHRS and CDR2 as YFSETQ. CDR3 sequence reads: CASSLTGQGLAEKLFF. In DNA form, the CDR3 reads TGCGCCAGCAGCTTAACTGGACAGGGCTTAGCTGAAAAACTGTTTTTT. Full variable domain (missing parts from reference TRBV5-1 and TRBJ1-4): KAGVTQTPRYLIKTRGQQVTLSCSPISGHRSVSWYQQTPGQGLQFLFEYFSETQRNKGNFPGRFSGRQFSNSRSEMNVSTLELGDSALYLCASSLTGQGLAEKLFFGSGTQLSVL.

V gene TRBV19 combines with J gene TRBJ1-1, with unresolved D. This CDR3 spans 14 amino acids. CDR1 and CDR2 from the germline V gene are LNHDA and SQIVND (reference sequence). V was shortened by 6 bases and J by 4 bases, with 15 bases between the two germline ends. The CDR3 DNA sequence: TGTGCCAGTAGCCCAGGTGGTTTAAGCACTGAAGCTTTCTTT. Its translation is CASSPGGLSTEAFF.

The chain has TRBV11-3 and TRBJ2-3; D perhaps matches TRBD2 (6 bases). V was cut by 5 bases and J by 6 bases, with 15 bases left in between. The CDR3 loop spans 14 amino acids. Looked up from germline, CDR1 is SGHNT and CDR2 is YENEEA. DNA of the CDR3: TGTGCCAGCAGCCAGGGAGGAGTTCTGGATACGCAGTATTTT. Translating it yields CASSQGGVLDTQYF.

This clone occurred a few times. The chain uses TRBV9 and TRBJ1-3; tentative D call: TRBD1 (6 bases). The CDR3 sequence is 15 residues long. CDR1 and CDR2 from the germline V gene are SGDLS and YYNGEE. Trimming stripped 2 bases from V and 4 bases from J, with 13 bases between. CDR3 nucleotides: TGTGCCAGCAGCGTGTCCGGGACAACCGGAAACACCATATATTTT. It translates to CASSVSGTTGNTIYF.

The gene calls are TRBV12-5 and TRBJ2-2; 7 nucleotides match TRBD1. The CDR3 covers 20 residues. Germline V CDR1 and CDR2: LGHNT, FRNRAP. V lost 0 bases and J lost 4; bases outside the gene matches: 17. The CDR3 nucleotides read TGTGCTAGTGGTTTGGTACCGTCAGGGGGTGTAGTATTGAGCACCGGGGAGCTGTTTTTT. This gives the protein CASGLVPSGGVVLSTGELFF.

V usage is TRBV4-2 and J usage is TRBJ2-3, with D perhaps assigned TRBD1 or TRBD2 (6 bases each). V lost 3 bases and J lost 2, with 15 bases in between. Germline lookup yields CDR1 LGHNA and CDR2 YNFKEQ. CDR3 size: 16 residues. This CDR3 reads CASSQWGADLTDTQYF. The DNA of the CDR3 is TGTGCCAGCAGCCAGTGGGGGGCGGACCTCACAGATACGCAGTATTTT.

The CDR3 protein is CASSSMGFEIGVEQFF. The CDR3, as DNA: TGTGCCAGCAGCTCCATGGGTTTTGAAATCGGGGTTGAGCAGTTCTTC. The chain couples TRBV5-4 to TRBJ2-1; TRBD2 is a possible D gene (5 bases). Germline CDR1 reads SGHNT; CDR2 reads YYREEE (reference sequence). The CDR3 is 16 amino acids. V lost 3 bases to trimming and J lost 9 bases, with 22 bases between them.

CDR3 nucleotide sequence: TGTGCCAGCAGTTTGTTAGCCGCTCAGAACACTGAAGCTTTCTTT. Translating gives CASSLLAAQNTEAFF. The J gene is TRBJ1-1, the V gene TRBV28, with no clear D. Germline V CDR1 and CDR2: MDHEN, SYDVKM. Trimming stripped 3 bases from V and 1 base from J, with 12 bases between. This CDR3 is built from 15 residues.

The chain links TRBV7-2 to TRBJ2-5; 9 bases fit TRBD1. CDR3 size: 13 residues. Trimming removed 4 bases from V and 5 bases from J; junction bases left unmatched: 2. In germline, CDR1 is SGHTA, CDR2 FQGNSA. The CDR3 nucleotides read TGTGCCAGCAGCTACACAGGGGGCGAGACCCAGTACTTC. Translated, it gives CASSYTGGETQYF.

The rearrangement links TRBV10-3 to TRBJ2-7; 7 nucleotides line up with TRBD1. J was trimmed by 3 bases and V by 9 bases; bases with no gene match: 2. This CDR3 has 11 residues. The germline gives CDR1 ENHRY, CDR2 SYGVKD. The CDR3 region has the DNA TGTGCCATTAGGGACAGCTACGAGCAGTACTTC. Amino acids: CAIRDSYEQYF.

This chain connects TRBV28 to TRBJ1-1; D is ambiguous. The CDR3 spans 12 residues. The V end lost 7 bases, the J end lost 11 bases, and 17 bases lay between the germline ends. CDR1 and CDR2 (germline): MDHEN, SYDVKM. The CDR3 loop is CASNVGESAAFF. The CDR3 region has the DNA TGTGCCAGCAACGTAGGAGAATCGGCGGCTTTCTTT.

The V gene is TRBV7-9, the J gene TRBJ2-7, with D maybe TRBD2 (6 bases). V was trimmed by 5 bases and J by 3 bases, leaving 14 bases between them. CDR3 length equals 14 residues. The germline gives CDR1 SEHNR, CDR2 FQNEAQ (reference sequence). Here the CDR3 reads CASSLTRDFYEQYF. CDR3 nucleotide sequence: TGTGCCAGCAGCCTCACCCGGGACTTCTACGAGCAGTACTTC.

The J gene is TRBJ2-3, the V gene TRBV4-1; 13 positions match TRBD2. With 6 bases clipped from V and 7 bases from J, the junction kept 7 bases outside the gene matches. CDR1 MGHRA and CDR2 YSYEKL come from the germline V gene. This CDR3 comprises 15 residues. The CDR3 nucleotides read TGCGCCAGCAGGGGGGGGACTAGCGGGGTGTATACGCAGTATTTT. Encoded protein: CASRGGTSGVYTQYF.